This paragraph covers one T cell receptor beta chain sequence. Trimming took off 1 base at V and 2 bases at J, with 5 bases between the two ends. The length of the CDR3 is 13 residues. The V gene's germline CDR1 is LGHDT and CDR2 YNNKEL (reference sequence). The data stem from a study of blood T cell repertoires in COVID-19. Overall study: Acute and convalescent COVID-19 samples came from the United States, Italy and Spain. T cells, B-cell-depleted T cells, or PBMCs provided the cDNA or gDNA that served as material.

As processed by the authors: Estimation of nucleated cell counts relied on the amplification of reference gene primers. Only in-frame clones appear in the TCRdb table, and some are missing; sequencing was by immunoSEQ multiplex PCR. Clonal size and the V and J genes are those of that table, whereas D and trimming came from the DNA. This sample carries more than 130,000 clones, around 87% of them seen once, and the ten largest clones take roughly 4.3%. The TCR sequence derives from a woman aged 40 to 49 with acute or convalescent COVID-19. The genes are TRBV3-1 (or the pseudogene TRBV3-2) and TRBJ2-5; no clear D. Input material: peripheral blood. The CDR3 loop is CASSQGTQETQYF. The DNA of the CDR3 is TGTGCCAGCAGCCAAGGAACTCAAGAGACCCAGTACTTC.